This TCR beta chain came from a study of CXCR3-negative and CXCR3-positive naive CD8 T cells. Through 5' RACE with UMI labels, the TRB cDNA libraries were prepared. With the 5' RACE reads reprocessed, TCRdb shows one record per CDR3 protein and no DNA. The listing contains 85,000 to 120,000 distinct CDR3 sequences. Regarding this clonotype: Its antigen is not identified.

Study-wide results and limits: Hydrophobicity was higher for TRB CDR3s found in CXCR3-positive naive cells than in CXCR3-negative naive cells. Comparably high diversity was seen in both naive subsets, and much lower diversity in memory CD8+ cells.

The CDR3 totals 15 residues. CDR1 and CDR2 from the germline V gene are PRHDT and FYEKMQ (reference sequence). Subsets of CD8+ T cells were each sorted in triplicate at roughly 300,000 cells apiece. Phenotypically, naive CD8+ T cells corresponded to CD45RO-CCR7+CD27+CD95-. The source is a human donor in good health. Some clones in this sample may be carry-over from other donors' samples. The V gene is TRBV13, the J gene TRBJ2-3; the D call from TCRdb, TRBD1, cannot be confirmed without DNA. The sample taken for sequencing was naive CXCR3+ CD8+ T cells from blood. Sample subset: CD45RO-CCR7+CD27+CD95- naive CD8+ T cells expressing CXCR3 (TNR3+). CDR3 amino acids: CASSSRDRGTDTQYF.